The next 12 T cell receptor beta chains were all read from a single sample in a study of blood T cells in healthy people across ages (dated by TCRdb to between 2014 and 2017). Library method: 5' RACE. The listed sequencing device is Illumina HiSeq 2500. The second PCR ran for about 7 to 11 cycles and used a J-beta primer mix along with a sample-barcoded 5' primer. The public reads were reprocessed in TCRdb via fastp at Q25 and MiXCR, keeping in-frame beta chains. Rows are combined by CDR3 protein, so each entry shows the most common genes and DNA. In all, the sample holds hundreds of thousands of distinct CDR3 sequences, and around 30% of those were seen once. The ten largest clones add up to 17% of the sample. The specimen sequenced was blood. Source of these receptors: a woman older than 75 in good health.

The chain combines TRBV20-1 with TRBJ1-6; D is perhaps TRBD1 (6 bases). Germline CDR1 reads DFQATT; CDR2 reads SNEGSKA (reference sequence). CDR3 length equals 15 residues. With 2 bases removed from V and 5 bases from J, the gap between germline ends came to 13 bases. The CDR3 DNA follows: TGCAGTGCTAGACCGGAAGGGGGAAATAATTCACCCCTCCACTTT. Translation: CSARPEGGNNSPLHF.

This clonotype was seen many times. The chain combines TRBV6-5 with TRBJ2-3; 10 bases align to TRBD1. Germline V gives CDR1 MNHEY, CDR2 SVGAGI. The V and J ends lost 8 bases and 5 bases, in that order; junction bases with no gene match: 7. The CDR3 totals 14 residues. The CDR3 protein is CASRWGQGKDTQYF. The CDR3 DNA is TGTGCCAGCCGGTGGGGACAGGGGAAAGATACGCAGTATTTT.

The V call is TRBV7-2, the J call TRBJ2-4, with 12 bases lining up with TRBD2. Matching the DNA end better, TRBJ2-5 makes the J call doubtful. This CDR3 has 17 residues. Germline CDR1 reads SGHTA; CDR2 reads FQGNSA. The CDR3 protein is CASSLFRLAGVLETQYF. The CDR3 coding sequence is TGTGCCAGCAGCTTGTTCCGACTAGCGGGAGTATTGGAGACCCAGTACTTC.

This clonotype came up a few times. A junction boundary mismatches the germline segment, possibly from a read error. This sequence joins TRBV20-1 and TRBJ2-7; D is perhaps TRBD1 (5 bases). CDR1 and CDR2 (germline): DFQATT, SNEGSKA (reference sequence). The length of the CDR3 is 14 residues. The CDR3 DNA reads as TGCAGTGCTGGAGACAGTCAGAGCTCCTACGAGCAGTACTTC. This encodes CSAGDSQSSYEQYF.

As for this clonotype: This could be a read error, since a much larger clone is one nucleotide away. The J gene is TRBJ2-4, the V gene TRBV7-2, with unresolved D. The ends were cut back, 0 bases at V and 9 bases at J, with 6 bases in the middle. The CDR3 runs 12 residues. Germline V gene data show CDR1 as SGHTA and CDR2 as FQGNSA. In nucleotides, the CDR3 is TGTGCCAGCAGCTTAGCAGCCAGCATTCAGTACTTC. Translating gives CASSLAASIQYF. Looking up the rest from reference TRBV7-2 and TRBJ2-4 gives the full variable domain: GAGVSQSPSNKVTEKGKDVELRCDPISGHTALYWYRQSLGQGLEFLIYFQGNSAPDKSGLPSDRFSAERTGGSVSTLTIQRTQQEDSAVYLCASSLAASIQYFGAGTRLSVL.

This clonotype appeared many times. The chain employs TRBV20-1 and TRBJ2-1; possibly TRBD2 for D (5 bases). The CDR3 contains 14 residues. From germline, CDR1 is DFQATT and CDR2 SNEGSKA (reference sequence). V was cut by 6 bases and J by 5 bases, with 17 bases left in between. For the CDR3, the DNA is TGCAGTGCCCAGACGAGGGTTGGGGACAATGAGCAGTTCTTC. Protein: CSAQTRVGDNEQFF.

This clonotype has at least ten counts. The chain is built from TRBV3-1 and TRBJ2-1; 10 bases align to TRBD2. With 3 bases clipped from V and 1 base from J, the junction kept 9 bases outside the gene matches. The CDR3 contains 18 residues. Germline V gene data show CDR1 as LGHDT and CDR2 as YNNKEL (reference sequence). The CDR3 sequence: CASSHLAGALQSYNEQFF. CDR3 DNA sequence: TGTGCCAGCAGCCACCTAGCGGGGGCCCTCCAATCCTACAATGAGCAGTTCTTC.

The gene calls are TRBV5-1 and TRBJ2-2, with a weak D call TRBD1 (5 bases). Germline V gene sequence: CDR1 SGHRS, CDR2 YFSETQ. The CDR3 totals 16 residues. V was cut by 4 bases and J by 4 bases, with 17 bases left in between. Here the CDR3 reads CASSQGSGRRTGELFF. The CDR3 DNA follows: TGCGCCAGCAGCCAAGGTTCAGGGCGTCGCACCGGGGAGCTGTTTTTT.

The rearrangement joins TRBV28 to TRBJ1-5; TRBD1 aligns across 9 bases. With 6 bases clipped from V and 7 bases from J, the junction kept 10 bases outside the gene matches. The CDR3 contains 15 residues. CDR1 is MDHEN and CDR2 is SYDVKM in the germline V gene. The CDR3 nucleotides read TGTGCCAGCAGGACCTACGGACAGGGGAAACAGCCCCAGCATTTT. Protein sequence: CASRTYGQGKQPQHF.

Regarding this clonotype: Given a much more abundant clone one base away, this may be a read error. This chain joins TRBV12-3 or TRBV12-4 and TRBJ2-3; D may be TRBD2 (5 bases). This CDR3 contains 12 residues. Trimming took 8 bases from V and 13 from J, leaving 19 bases between them. CDR3 sequence: CASGEREDAEYF. CDR3 in DNA: TGTGCCAGCGGAGAGAGGGAAGATGCGGAGTATTTT.

Comments on this clonotype: This may stem from a read error, because a much larger clone lies one nucleotide away. J is TRBJ2-5 and V is TRBV9; D call uncertain. The J call may be wrong; the DNA end is better matched by TRBJ2-7. The germline V gene has CDR1 SGDLS and CDR2 YYNGEE. The CDR3 has 14 residues. The chain's CDR3 is CASSVYSTSSEQYF. In DNA form, the CDR3 reads TGTGCCAGCAGCGTGTACTCGACCAGCTCCGAGCAGTACTTC.

This chain links TRBV4-3 with TRBJ2-3; 7 bases map to TRBD1. V lost 0 bases and J lost 3; bases outside the gene matches: 6. The CDR3 is 16 residues long. Germline lookup yields CDR1 LGHNA and CDR2 YSLEER. CDR3 DNA sequence: TGCGCCAGCAGCCAAGATAAGGGCAGGGGGACAGATACGCAGTATTTT. Translation: CASSQDKGRGTDTQYF.